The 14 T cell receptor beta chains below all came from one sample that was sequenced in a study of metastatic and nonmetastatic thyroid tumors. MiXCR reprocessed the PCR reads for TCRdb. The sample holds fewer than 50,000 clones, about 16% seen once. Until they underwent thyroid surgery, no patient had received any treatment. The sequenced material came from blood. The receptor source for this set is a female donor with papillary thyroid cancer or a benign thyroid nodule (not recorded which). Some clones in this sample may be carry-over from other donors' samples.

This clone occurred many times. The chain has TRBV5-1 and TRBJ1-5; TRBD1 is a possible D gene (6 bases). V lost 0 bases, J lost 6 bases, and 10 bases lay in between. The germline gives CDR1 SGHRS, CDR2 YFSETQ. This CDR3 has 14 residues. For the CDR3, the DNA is TGCGCCAGCAGCTTGGTGGGGGGCGGTCAGCCCCAGCATTTT. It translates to CASSLVGGGQPQHF.

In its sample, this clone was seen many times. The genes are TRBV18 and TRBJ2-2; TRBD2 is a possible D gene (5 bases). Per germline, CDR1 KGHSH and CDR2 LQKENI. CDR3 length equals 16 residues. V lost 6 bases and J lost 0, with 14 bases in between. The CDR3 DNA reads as TGTGCCAGCTCTTTAACGGGGAACCCGAACACCGGGGAGCTGTTTTTT. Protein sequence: CASSLTGNPNTGELFF.

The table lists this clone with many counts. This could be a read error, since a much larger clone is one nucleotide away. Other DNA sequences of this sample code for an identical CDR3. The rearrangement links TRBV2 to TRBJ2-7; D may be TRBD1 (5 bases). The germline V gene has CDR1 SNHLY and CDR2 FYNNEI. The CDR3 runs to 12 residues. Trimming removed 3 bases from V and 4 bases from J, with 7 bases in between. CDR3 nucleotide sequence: TGTGCCAGCAGTGAGGCAGGGTACGAGCAGTACTTC. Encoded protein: CASSEAGYEQYF.

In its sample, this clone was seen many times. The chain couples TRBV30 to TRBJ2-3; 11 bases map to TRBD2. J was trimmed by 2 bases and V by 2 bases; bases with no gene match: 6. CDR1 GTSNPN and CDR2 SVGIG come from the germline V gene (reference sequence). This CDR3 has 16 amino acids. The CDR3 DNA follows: TGTGCCTGGAGTCCCGGACTAGCGGGTTTCACAGATACGCAGTATTTT. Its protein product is CAWSPGLAGFTDTQYF.

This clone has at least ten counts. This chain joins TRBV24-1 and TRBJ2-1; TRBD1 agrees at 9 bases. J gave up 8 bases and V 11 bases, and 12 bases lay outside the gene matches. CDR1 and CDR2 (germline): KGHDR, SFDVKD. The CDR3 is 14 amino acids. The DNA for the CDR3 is TGTGCCATCGCCGGGACAGGGAACAACGATGAGCAGTTCTTC. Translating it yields CAIAGTGNNDEQFF.

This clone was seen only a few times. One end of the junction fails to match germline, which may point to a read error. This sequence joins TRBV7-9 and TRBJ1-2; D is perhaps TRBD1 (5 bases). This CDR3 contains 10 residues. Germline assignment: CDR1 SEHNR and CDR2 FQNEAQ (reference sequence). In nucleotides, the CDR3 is TGTGCCAGCAGCACAAACAGGTTGACTTTC. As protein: CASSTNRLTF.

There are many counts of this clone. The CDR3 region is CASSYSIDPPQGGYTF. As DNA, the CDR3 is TGTGCCAGCAGTTACTCGATTGACCCCCCCCAGGGCGGCTACACCTTC. V gene TRBV6-6 combines with J gene TRBJ1-2; D might be TRBD1 (5 bases). The CDR3 sequence is 16 residues long. Trimming left V 0 bases short and J 8 bases short, with 19 bases between. Germline V lookup: CDR1 MNHNY, CDR2 SVGAGI (reference sequence).

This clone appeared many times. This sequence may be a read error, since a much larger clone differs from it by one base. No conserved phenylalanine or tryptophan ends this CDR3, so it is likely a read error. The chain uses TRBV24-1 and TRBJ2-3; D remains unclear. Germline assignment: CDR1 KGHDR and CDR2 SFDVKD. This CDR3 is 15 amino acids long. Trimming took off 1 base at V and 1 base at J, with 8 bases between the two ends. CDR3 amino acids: CATSDFGQGTDTQYS. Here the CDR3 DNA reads TGTGCCACCAGTGATTTTGGGCAGGGCACAGATACGCAGTATTCT.

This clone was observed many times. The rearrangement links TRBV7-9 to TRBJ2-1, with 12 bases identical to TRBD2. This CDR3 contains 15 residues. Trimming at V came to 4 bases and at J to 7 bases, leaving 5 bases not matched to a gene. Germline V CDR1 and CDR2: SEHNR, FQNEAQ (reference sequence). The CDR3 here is CASSSTSGSSNEQFF. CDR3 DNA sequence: TGTGCCAGCAGCTCGACTAGCGGGAGCAGTAATGAGCAGTTCTTC.

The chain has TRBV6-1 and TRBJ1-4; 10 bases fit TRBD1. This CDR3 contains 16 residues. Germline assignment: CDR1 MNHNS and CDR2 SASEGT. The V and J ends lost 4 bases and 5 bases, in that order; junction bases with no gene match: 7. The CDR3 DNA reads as TGTGCCAGCAGTGCCGGGACAGGGGAGGGGAATGAAAAACTGTTTTTT. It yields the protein CASSAGTGEGNEKLFF.

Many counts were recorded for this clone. The CDR3 region is CASSSASTGNYGYTF. Written as DNA, the CDR3 is TGTGCCAGCAGCTCTGCCTCCACAGGTAACTATGGCTACACCTTC. The rearrangement links TRBV7-3 to TRBJ1-2; tentative D call: TRBD1 (5 bases). The CDR3 totals 15 residues. Germline loops: CDR1 SGHTA, CDR2 FQGTGA. Trimming took off 4 bases at V and 1 base at J, with 13 bases between the two ends.

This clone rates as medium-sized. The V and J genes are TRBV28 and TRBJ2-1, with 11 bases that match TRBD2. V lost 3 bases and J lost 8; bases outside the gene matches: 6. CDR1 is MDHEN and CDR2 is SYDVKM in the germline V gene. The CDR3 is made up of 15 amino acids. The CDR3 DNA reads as TGTGCCAGCAGTTTTCTGACTAGCGGGACATATGAGCAGTTCTTC. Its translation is CASSFLTSGTYEQFF.

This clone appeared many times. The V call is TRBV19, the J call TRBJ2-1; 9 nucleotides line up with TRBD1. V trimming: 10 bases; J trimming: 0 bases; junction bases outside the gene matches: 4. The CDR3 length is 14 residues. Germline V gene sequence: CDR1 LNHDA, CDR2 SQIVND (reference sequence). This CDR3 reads CATGQGSSYNEQFF. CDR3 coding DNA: TGTGCCACCGGACAGGGGAGCTCCTACAATGAGCAGTTCTTC.

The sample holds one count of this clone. The CDR3 DNA follows: TGCGCCAGCAGCCTGGTTTTGGTGGGACAGGCAGATTACGAGCAGTACTTC. It encodes CASSLVLVGQADYEQYF. This chain uses TRBV5-1 with TRBJ2-7; TRBD1 agrees at 8 bases. CDR3 length equals 17 residues. Germline CDR1 and CDR2: SGHRS and YFSETQ. V shed 4 bases and J 4 bases; nucleotides not matched to a gene: 16.